The clone carrying this TCR beta chain showed up just a few times. Its target is unknown. The V end lost 1 base, the J end lost 1 base, and 14 bases lay between the germline ends. The CDR3 spans 17 residues. The library protocol tagged individual cDNA molecules with unique molecular identifiers. TCRdb called the 5' RACE reads again in MiXCR, with one record for every CDR3 protein. The sample includes 100,000 to 130,000 distinct CDR3 sequences, about an eighth seen only once; the top ten take around 3.1%. This entry belongs to a study of early T cells in non-severe SARS-CoV-2 infection. Across the study: RNA in bulk from unsorted whole blood was sequenced, and chains were unpaired.

The study's findings and limits: Matching against VDJdb likely underestimated virus-specific expansions, favoring anti-spike CD8.

Input material: whole blood. This receptor was obtained from an adult who was a healthcare worker with PCR-confirmed SARS-CoV-2 infection or an uninfected control (not recorded which). The V gene is TRBV12-3 or TRBV12-4, the J gene TRBJ1-5; possible D gene TRBD1, 6 bases. In nucleotides, the CDR3 is TGTGCCAGCAGTTTAGGGTCAGGGGCGAGGAGCAATCAGCCCCAGCATTTT. It specifies CASSLGSGARSNQPQHF.